The clone carrying this TCR beta chain was detected a few times. Measured with immunoSEQ multiplex PCR; TCRdb has only the in-frame clones, and not every one. The data hold about 3,500 clones, with more than 40% observed a single time. The CDR3 sequence is 15 residues long. Germline CDR1 is LNHDA and CDR2 is SQIVND (reference sequence). The V and J ends lost 4 bases and 7 bases respectively, with 17 bases between them. The data belong to a study of T cells in localized non-small cell lung cancer. The sample consisted of lung tumor tissue, taken before any cancer treatment. The sequence came from a male donor aged 60 or over with stage I lung adenocarcinoma. This chain connects TRBV19 to TRBJ2-1; D not certain. The CDR3, as DNA: TGTGCCAGTAGTAATCTTGCCGGGCCCGCTAATGAGCAGTTCTTC. Encoded protein: CASSNLAGPANEQFF.